A selection of T cell receptor beta chains follows, all from one sample in a study of CD8+CD57+ T cells in acquired aplastic anemia. TCRdb re-analysed the reads in MiXCR, keeping a single row per CDR3 protein. The sample records 450,000 to 550,000 distinct CDR3 sequences, roughly a third being singletons. The specimen was sorted CD4+, CD8+, or CD8+CD57+ T cells (not recorded which) from PBMCs. Receptors originate from a human donor with aplastic anemia. CDR3s include the opening cysteine and the closing phenylalanine or tryptophan. The D gene is left open where the match is weak. Clone size is stated in some rows and not others, as once, few, many or a class when expanded.

D gene | J gene | clone size | V gene | CDR3 DNA | CDR3 protein
- | TRBJ1-2 | many | TRBV7-3 | TGTGCCAGCAGCCGATTTAAGCCCTATGGCTACACCTTC | CASSRFKPYGYTF
TRBD1 | TRBJ2-7 | many | TRBV6-1 | TGTGCCAGCAGCCGGGACAGGGGTGTTTACGAGCAGTACTTC | CASSRDRGVYEQYF
- | TRBJ2-1 | few | TRBV20-1 | TGCAGTGCTAGAGATAGCAGTCCCTGGGGCAATGAGCAGTTCTTC | CSARDSSPWGNEQFF
TRBD2 | TRBJ2-3 | - | TRBV9 | TGTGCCAGCAGCGGGGGACTAGCGGGGGAGCCACGGCTCACAGATACGCAGTATTTT | CASSGGLAGEPRLTDTQYF
TRBD2 | TRBJ2-1 | - | TRBV7-7 | TGTGCTAGAGCCCTAGCGGGGGCCTACAATGAGCAGTTCTTC | CARALAGAYNEQFF
- | TRBJ1-5 | many | TRBV20-1 | TGCAGTGCTAGAACGACAGGAGATCAGCCCCAGCATTTT | CSARTTGDQPQHF
TRBD1 | TRBJ2-5 | few | TRBV7-8 | TGTGCCAGCACCTTGGGACAGCGAGAGACCCAGTACTTC | CASTLGQRETQYF
- | TRBJ1-1 | few | TRBV20-1 | TGCAGTGCTAGAGATTGGGTAAACACTGAAGCTTTCTTT | CSARDWVNTEAFF
- | TRBJ1-5 | - | TRBV7-9 | TGTGCCAGCAGCCCCGACATGAGCAATCAGCCCCAGCATTTT | CASSPDMSNQPQHF
- | TRBJ1-5 | few | TRBV6-1 | TGTGCCAGCAGTGAATCGGGCCCAAGATCGGGTCAGCCCCAGCATTTT | CASSESGPRSGQPQHF
- | TRBJ2-7 | - | TRBV28 | TGTGCCAGCAGTAACGGAGAGTGGGGAGTGGGGTACGAGCAGTACTTC | CASSNGEWGVGYEQYF
TRBD2 | TRBJ2-2 | few | TRBV2 | TGTGCCAGCAGTACACTAGCGGGAGTCAGCGGGGAGCTGTTTTTT | CASSTLAGVSGELFF
- | TRBJ2-7 | many | TRBV24-1 | TGTGCCACCAGTGACCGGATAGCTAGCGAGCAGTACTTC | CATSDRIASEQYF
TRBD2 | TRBJ2-3 | - | TRBV20-1 | TGCAGTGCTAGAAGCCTAGCGGGGGCGGCAGATACGCAGTATTTT | CSARSLAGAADTQYF
- | TRBJ1-1 | many | TRBV9 | TGTGCCAGCAGCACGCACACAAACACTGAAGCTTTCTTT | CASSTHTNTEAFF
- | TRBJ1-5 | many | TRBV2 | TGTGCCAGCAGTGGAGTAGGGACGGGCAATCAGCCCCAGCATTTT | CASSGVGTGNQPQHF
TRBD1 | TRBJ1-2 | many | TRBV29-1 | TGCAGCGCTGGGGGGACAGGGCATGGCTACACCTTC | CSAGGTGHGYTF
TRBD1 | TRBJ1-5 | - | TRBV20-1 | TGCAGTGCTAGAGGAGACAGGGGTCGAAACCATGATTTTCGCAATCAGCCCCAGCATTTT | CSARGDRGRNHDFRNQPQHF
TRBD2 | TRBJ2-7 | few | TRBV5-6 | TGTGCCAGCAGCAAAGGACTAGCCGGCTTCTACGAGCAGTACTTC | CASSKGLAGFYEQYF
TRBD1 | TRBJ2-1 | - | TRBV12-3/TRBV12-4 | TGTGCCAGCAGCCCCGGGACAGAAAACAATGAGCAGTTCTTC | CASSPGTENNEQFF
TRBD1 | TRBJ2-5 | many | TRBV15 | TGTGCCACCAGGCAGGGGGCTTCAGAGACCCAGTACTTC | CATRQGASETQYF
- | TRBJ1-3 | few | TRBV6-1 | TGTGCCAGCCTCCAGGCTGGAAACACCATATATTTT | CASLQAGNTIYF
TRBD2 | TRBJ2-3 | few | TRBV5-1 | TGCGCCAGCAGCTTGGAGAGCGGGAGGACAGATACGCAGTATTTT | CASSLESGRTDTQYF
TRBD2 | TRBJ2-3 | many | TRBV29-1 | TGCAGCGTTGTGGGTAGCGGGGGACCCACAGATACGCAGTATTTT | CSVVGSGGPTDTQYF
- | TRBJ2-5 | - | TRBV20-1 | TGCAGTGCTAGCAGCGTAAGAGAGACCCAGTACTTC | CSASSVRETQYF
TRBD1 | TRBJ1-2 | - | TRBV11-1 | TGTGCCAGCAGCAGGGAACTACAGGGGAACTATGGCTACACCTTC | CASSRELQGNYGYTF
- | TRBJ2-7 | few | TRBV7-3 | TGTGCCAGCGCCTTGGGACTGGGGGGCTACGAGCAGTACTTC | CASALGLGGYEQYF
- | TRBJ1-1 | many | TRBV2 | TGTGCCAGCAGTCGGGACACGTACACTGAAGCTTTCTTT | CASSRDTYTEAFF
- | TRBJ1-4 | - | TRBV5-1 | TGCGCCAGCATGGGAGGGGGGCTCGGAGAAAAACTGTTTTTT | CASMGGGLGEKLFF
- | TRBJ2-6 | - | TRBV10-3 | TGTGCCAGCACCCTACCACAGCCCCCCGGGGCCAACGTCCTGACTTTC | CASTLPQPPGANVLTF
- | TRBJ1-5 | - | TRBV2 | TGTGCCAGCAGTGAAGGGTCCCAAGACCAGCCCCAGCATTTT | CASSEGSQDQPQHF
TRBD1 | TRBJ2-7 | - | TRBV10-3 | TGTGCCATCAGCTCACCGGGGACAGGCTACGAGCAGTACTTC | CAISSPGTGYEQYF
TRBD1 | TRBJ1-2 | few | TRBV5-5 | TGTGCCAGCAGCTTGGAGGGGCCGGGACAGCCAACCTTC | CASSLEGPGQPTF
- | TRBJ2-3 | - | TRBV4-2 | TGTGCCAGCAGCCAGGAGGCGCGAGAAGCGGCGACAGATACGCAGTATTTT | CASSQEAREAATDTQYF
- | TRBJ2-3 | few | TRBV10-3 | TGTGCCAGCAGTTTCCTCCTGGGGCCGGGAGATACGCAGTATTTT | CASSFLLGPGDTQYF
- | TRBJ1-1 | - | TRBV27 | TGTGCCAGCAGTTTATCCGAGAGCATGCCCACTGAAGCTTTCTTT | CASSLSESMPTEAFF
TRBD1 | TRBJ1-3 | many | TRBV29-1 | TGCAGCGTGGGACAGGGGACTGGAAACACCATATATTTT | CSVGQGTGNTIYF
- | TRBJ2-3 | - | TRBV20-1 | TGCAGTGCTAGGGGTTTTGGGGACACAGATACGCAGTATTTT | CSARGFGDTDTQYF
TRBD1 | TRBJ1-2 | - | TRBV9 | TGTGCCAGCAGCGACGACAGGGGGCGTCGCTATGGCTACACCTTC | CASSDDRGRRYGYTF
- | TRBJ1-2 | - | TRBV5-5 | TGTGCCAGCAGCTTAAGTACGACTAACTATGGCTACACCTTC | CASSLSTTNYGYTF
- | TRBJ2-2 | few | TRBV5-5 | TGTGCCAGCAGCTTGGGTCGTGCGGATCACACCGGGGAGCTGTTTTTT | CASSLGRADHTGELFF
TRBD1 | TRBJ1-1 | few | TRBV12-3/TRBV12-4 | TGTGCCAGCGGACAGGGCGACGACACTGAAGCTTTCTTT | CASGQGDDTEAFF
TRBD1 | TRBJ2-2 | few | TRBV5-1 | TGCGCCAGCAGCTTCACGGACAGGGTAGGAGGGGAGCTGTTTTTT | CASSFTDRVGGELFF
TRBD1 | TRBJ1-2 | many | TRBV20-1 | TGCAGTGCTAGACCGCCAACTAACAGGGGGCAAACTAGCTATGGCTACACCTTC | CSARPPTNRGQTSYGYTF
TRBD2 | TRBJ2-5 | many | TRBV2 | TGTGCCAGCAGCCAAGACCTAGCGGGGGGTTTGGAGACCCAGTACTTC | CASSQDLAGGLETQYF
- | TRBJ1-2 | many | TRBV10-1 | TGCGCCAGCAGTGAGTCCCGGCAGGGGAACTATGGCTACACCTTC | CASSESRQGNYGYTF
- | TRBJ1-2 | many | TRBV2 | TGTGCCAGCAGTGAGGGTCGGAGGGATTTTGACTATGGCTACACCTTC | CASSEGRRDFDYGYTF
TRBD1 | TRBJ1-2 | - | TRBV10-3 | TGTGCCATCAGTGAGCTCGGGGGGACAGGGGTCTATGGCTACACCTTC | CAISELGGTGVYGYTF